One sample yielded the 8 T cell receptor beta chains listed below, sequenced in a study of radiotherapy plus CTLA-4 blockade in lung cancer (dated by TCRdb to 2016 to 2019). Library prep was done by the immunoSEQ multiplex PCR assay. The immuneACCESS repertoire file appears here via TCRdb, limited to in-frame rearrangements. These files lack a portion of the clones; in checked studies, under half of the deficit traces to unresolved V genes, and the cause of the others is not known. This sample lists 32,000 or so clones; around 75% were detected once. The ten largest clones capture roughly 13% of the sample. This material consisted of peripheral blood, taken from a patient treated with radiotherapy plus ipilimumab. The receptors stem from a human donor with non-small cell lung cancer that progressed on radiotherapy plus ipilimumab.

The CDR3 here is CASSAQGSGYTF. The CDR3 bases are TGTGCCAGCAGTGCACAGGGATCTGGCTACACCTTC. The J gene is TRBJ1-2, the V gene TRBV6-1, with a weak D call TRBD1 (6 bases). V shed 4 bases and J shed 7 bases, with 10 bases lying between them. This CDR3 is built from 12 residues. Germline assignment: CDR1 MNHNS and CDR2 SASEGT.

The chain employs TRBV6-5 and TRBJ1-2, with TRBD1 as a possible D gene (5 bases). The CDR3 has 13 amino acids. Trimming removed 6 bases from V and 1 base from J, with 9 bases in between. Looked up from germline, CDR1 is MNHEY and CDR2 is SVGAGI. The CDR3 coding sequence is TGTGCCAGCAGCCTGACAGTTAACTATGGCTACACCTTC. It translates to CASSLTVNYGYTF.

The chain has TRBV7-9 and TRBJ1-5; a weak D match, TRBD1 (5 bases). This CDR3 comprises 13 residues. V lost 7 bases and J 3 bases, leaving 10 bases between the germline ends. CDR1 and CDR2 (germline): SEHNR, FQNEAQ (reference sequence). The CDR3 nucleotides are TGTGCCAGCACCCCGGGGCCCAATCAGCCCCAGCATTTT. Its protein is CASTPGPNQPQHF.

In this sample, this clone is medium-sized. The chain links TRBV29-1 to TRBJ1-3, with D possibly matching TRBD1 (5 bases). Germline V gene lookup returns CDR1 SQVTM and CDR2 ANQGSEA. The V gene lost 4 bases and the J gene lost 4 bases, with 11 bases spanning the gap. CDR3 length equals 13 residues. The CDR3 DNA follows: TGCAGCGTTGCGGAGGGGATGGGAAACACCATATATTTT. Its protein is CSVAEGMGNTIYF.

The chain recombines TRBV28 with TRBJ2-2; D ambiguous. Trimming pared 2 bases from V and 8 bases from J, leaving 9 bases between. CDR1 is MDHEN, CDR2 SYDVKM, per germline. The CDR3 extends over 13 amino acids. The chain's CDR3 is CASSLQAPGELFF. The CDR3 nucleotides are TGTGCCAGCAGTTTACAGGCTCCAGGGGAGCTGTTTTTT.

This CDR3 reads CASSVDPEPSNYEQYF. The CDR3 coding sequence is TGTGCCAGCAGCGTAGACCCGGAACCGTCAAACTACGAGCAGTACTTC. This chain links TRBV9 with TRBJ2-7; D gene ambiguous. The CDR3 totals 16 residues. Deletions cut 0 bases from V and 3 bases from J, with 16 bases between. From germline, CDR1 is SGDLS and CDR2 YYNGEE.

Concerning this clone itself: Other DNA sequences in this specimen translate into the identical CDR3. The CDR3 protein is CSAGVGEQFF. CDR3 DNA: TGCAGTGCGGGGGTAGGTGAGCAGTTCTTC. J is TRBJ2-1 and V is TRBV20-1; possibly TRBD1 or TRBD2 for D (5 bases each). This CDR3 region has 10 residues. Germline V lookup: CDR1 DFQATT, CDR2 SNEGSKA (reference sequence). V lost 6 bases to trimming and J lost 9 bases, with 9 bases between them.

This rearrangement joins TRBV10-3 to TRBJ1-2; 7 bases agree with TRBD1. The V gene end was trimmed by 2 bases and the J gene end by 7 bases; junction bases not matched to a gene: 1. The CDR3 totals 12 residues. Germline-derived CDR1 and CDR2 are ENHRY and SYGVKD. Written as DNA, the CDR3 is TGTGCCATCAGTGAGCCAGGGGGTGGCTACACCTTC. Amino acid sequence: CAISEPGGGYTF.